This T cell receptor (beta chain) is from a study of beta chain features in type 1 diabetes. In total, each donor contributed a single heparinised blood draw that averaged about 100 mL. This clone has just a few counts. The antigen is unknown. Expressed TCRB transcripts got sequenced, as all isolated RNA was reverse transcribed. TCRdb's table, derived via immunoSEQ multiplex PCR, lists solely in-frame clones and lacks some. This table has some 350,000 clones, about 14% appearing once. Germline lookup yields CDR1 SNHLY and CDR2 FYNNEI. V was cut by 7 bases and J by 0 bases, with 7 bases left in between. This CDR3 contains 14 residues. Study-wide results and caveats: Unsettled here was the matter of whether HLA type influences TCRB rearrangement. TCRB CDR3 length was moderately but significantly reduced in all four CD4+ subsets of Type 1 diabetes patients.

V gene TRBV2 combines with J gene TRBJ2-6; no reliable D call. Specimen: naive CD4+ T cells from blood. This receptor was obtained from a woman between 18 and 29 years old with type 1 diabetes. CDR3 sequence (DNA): TGTGCCAGCAATCGCGACTCTGGGGCCAACGTCCTGACTTTC. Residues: CASNRDSGANVLTF.